This T cell receptor beta chain derives from a study of neurological immune-mediated disorders. The germline V gene has CDR1 SEHNR and CDR2 FQNEAQ (reference sequence). This CDR3 is built from 14 residues. V lost 6 bases, J lost 0 bases, and 9 bases lay in between. In Maryland, USA, blood bank volunteers were the healthy controls. Synthesis of cDNA was accomplished via 5'RACE employing 10-nucleotide random UMIs. Using its own MiXCR run on the 5' RACE reads, TCRdb lists one record per CDR3 protein. The sample records more than 75,000 distinct CDR3 sequences, around 10% being singletons. This clonotype was seen at least ten times. The antigen is unknown. Findings and caveats of the study: Levels of TCR clonal expansion peaked in HTLV-1-associated myelopathy and reached their lowest in multiple sclerosis, under those of healthy controls.

This TCR derives from a man aged 35 to 55 in good health. Sequences were obtained from PBMCs. The rearrangement joins TRBV7-9 to TRBJ1-5, with D perhaps matching TRBD1 (5 bases). CDR3 sequence (DNA): TGTGCCAGCAGTCTCCAGGGTAGCAATCAGCCCCAGCATTTT. Encoded protein: CASSLQGSNQPQHF.